The 13 T cell receptor beta chains presented below share a single source sample, sequenced in a study of glioma-infiltrating T cells after dendritic cell vaccination. Generated by immunoSEQ multiplex PCR, the TCRdb table keeps only in-frame clones and is missing some. Counted here are roughly 20,000 clones, about four fifths occurring once; the ten biggest clones make up about 34%. The sequencing used blood, collected before dendritic cell vaccination. These receptors all come from a human donor with glioblastoma.

This clone ranks as medium-sized. This chain links TRBV6-4 with TRBJ2-1; 9 nucleotides agree with TRBD2. CDR3 length equals 14 residues. The ends lost 6 bases at V and 5 bases at J; junction bases unmatched: 5. CDR1 is MRHNA and CDR2 is SNTAGT in the germline V gene. CDR3 amino acids: CASSVAGAHNEQFF. The CDR3 DNA reads TGTGCCAGCAGCGTAGCGGGGGCTCACAATGAGCAGTTCTTC.

The V and J genes are TRBV29-1 and TRBJ2-5, with D uncertain. CDR1 SQVTM and CDR2 ANQGSEA come from the germline V gene. Trimming cost V 4 bases and J 1 base, with 7 bases left between them. The CDR3 totals 12 residues. CDR3 in amino acids: CSVAQSQETQYF. The CDR3 DNA is TGCAGCGTTGCCCAGTCCCAAGAGACCCAGTACTTC.

The genes are TRBV2 and TRBJ2-7, with no clear D. The germline CDR1 and CDR2 sequences are SNHLY and FYNNEI. The CDR3 consists of 10 residues. The V and J ends lost 8 bases and 4 bases respectively, with 6 bases between them. CDR3: CASAGYEQYF. The CDR3 bases are TGTGCCAGCGCCGGGTACGAGCAGTACTTC.

J is TRBJ2-5 and V is TRBV6-6; D is ambiguous. The length of the CDR3 is 11 residues. The V gene lost 7 bases and the J gene lost 4 bases, with 7 bases spanning the gap. Germline CDR1 and CDR2: MNHNY and SVGAGI (reference sequence). CDR3 amino acids: CASTRGETQYF. The CDR3 DNA reads as TGTGCCAGCACCCGAGGAGAGACCCAGTACTTC.

V is TRBV28 and J is TRBJ2-3; 10 bases map to TRBD1. The CDR3 length is 15 residues. Trimming at V came to 5 bases and at J to 2 bases, leaving 4 bases not matched to a gene. CDR1 and CDR2 (germline): MDHEN, SYDVKM. CDR3 sequence (DNA): TGTGCCAGCAGTGGGACAGGGGCATTCACAGATACGCAGTATTTT. This sequence encodes CASSGTGAFTDTQYF.

This rearrangement joins TRBV5-6 to TRBJ2-5; 7 nucleotides agree with TRBD1. Germline lookup yields CDR1 SGHDT and CDR2 YYEEEE. J was trimmed by 1 base and V by 0 bases; bases with no gene match: 6. This CDR3 comprises 16 residues. The CDR3 nucleotides are TGTGCCAGCAGCTTGGTCAGGACAGGACCCCAAGAGACCCAGTACTTC. Translation: CASSLVRTGPQETQYF.

The J gene is TRBJ2-5, the V gene TRBV15; possibly TRBD2 for D (7 bases). The V end was cut by 9 bases, the J end by 2 bases, with 16 bases between. Germline CDR1 LNHNV, CDR2 YYDKDF (reference sequence). CDR3 size: 14 residues. The CDR3 sequence: CATWGGRGQETQYF. Written as DNA, the CDR3 is TGTGCCACATGGGGGGGGAGGGGGCAAGAGACCCAGTACTTC. Using reference TRBV15 and TRBJ2-5 for the parts outside the CDR3, the full variable domain is DAMVIQNPRYQVTQFGKPVTLSCSQTLNHNVMYWYQQKSSQAPKLLFHYYDKDFNNEADTPDNFQSRRPNTSFCFLDIRSPGLGDTAMYLCATWGGRGQETQYFGPGTRLLVL.

This clone has a single count. The rearrangement links TRBV7-8 to TRBJ1-1; TRBD1 is a possible D gene (6 bases). This CDR3 comprises 16 residues. Per the germline V gene, CDR1 is SGHVS and CDR2 is FQNEAQ. Trimming cost V 2 bases and J 0 bases, with 13 bases left between them. The CDR3 nucleotides are TGTGCCAGCAGCTTAAAGTATCAGGGGTTGAACACTGAAGCTTTCTTT. Its translation: CASSLKYQGLNTEAFF.

The DNA for the CDR3 is TGTGCCAGTAGTATCAGCGGGGGCGAGAACTATGGCTACACCTTC. Protein sequence: CASSISGGENYGYTF. J is TRBJ1-2 and V is TRBV19, with D possibly matching TRBD1 (6 bases). Looked up from germline, CDR1 is LNHDA and CDR2 is SQIVND (reference sequence). This CDR3 contains 15 residues. V shed 3 bases and J shed 2 bases, with 13 bases lying between them. Using reference TRBV19 and TRBJ1-2 for the parts outside the CDR3, the full variable domain is DGGITQSPKYLFRKEGQNVTLSCEQNLNHDAMYWYRQDPGQGLRLIYYSQIVNDFQKGDIAEGYSVSREKKESFPLTVTSAQKNPTAFYLCASSISGGENYGYTFGSGTRLTVV.

This chain connects TRBV9 to TRBJ2-7; D is possibly TRBD2 (6 bases). This CDR3 is built from 14 residues. Germline lookup yields CDR1 SGDLS and CDR2 YYNGEE. V dropped 7 bases and J dropped 0 bases, with 14 bases sitting between them. CDR3 sequence (DNA): TGTGCCAGCGGCGGGGCCTACAACTCCTACGAGCAGTACTTC. It codes for CASGGAYNSYEQYF.

This chain uses TRBV7-2 with TRBJ2-7; TRBD2 agrees at 9 bases. Germline values: CDR1 SGHTA, CDR2 FQGNSA. Germline trimming cut 5 bases from V and 0 bases from J; bases unmatched to any gene: 8. The CDR3 runs to 16 residues. DNA for the CDR3: TGTGCCAGCAGCCCGGGGGGCGGGAGGGCCTCCTACGAGCAGTACTTC. It encodes CASSPGGGRASYEQYF.

The rearrangement joins TRBV30 to TRBJ1-5; no clear D gene. CDR3 length equals 14 residues. The V gene lost 3 bases and the J gene lost 7 bases, with 16 bases spanning the gap. Germline V CDR1 and CDR2: GTSNPN, SVGIG (reference sequence). The CDR3 protein is CAWSGDLLRQPQHF. In DNA, the CDR3 is TGTGCCTGGAGCGGGGATCTCCTCCGCCAGCCCCAGCATTTT.

This chain joins TRBV19 and TRBJ2-1; TRBD1 might be the D (6 bases). CDR3 length: 15 amino acids. Trimming removed 3 bases at V and 4 bases at J, with 13 bases between. CDR1 LNHDA and CDR2 SQIVND come from the germline V gene (reference sequence). This CDR3 reads CASSIYRDIYNEQFF. The CDR3 coding sequence is TGTGCCAGTAGTATTTATCGGGACATTTACAATGAGCAGTTCTTC.